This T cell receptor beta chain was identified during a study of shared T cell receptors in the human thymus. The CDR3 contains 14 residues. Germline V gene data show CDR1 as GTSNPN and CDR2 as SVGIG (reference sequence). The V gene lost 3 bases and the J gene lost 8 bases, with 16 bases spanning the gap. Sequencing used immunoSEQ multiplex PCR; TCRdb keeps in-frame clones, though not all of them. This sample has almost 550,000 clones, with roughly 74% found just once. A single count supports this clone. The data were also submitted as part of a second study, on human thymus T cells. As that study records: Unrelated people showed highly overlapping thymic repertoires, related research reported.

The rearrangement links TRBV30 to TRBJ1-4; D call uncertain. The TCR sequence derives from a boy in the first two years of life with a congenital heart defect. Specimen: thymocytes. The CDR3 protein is CAWSKQWYGEKLFF. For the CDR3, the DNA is TGTGCCTGGAGCAAACAGTGGTATGGGGAAAAACTGTTTTTT. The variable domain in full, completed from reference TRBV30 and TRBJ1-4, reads SQTIHQWPATLVQPVGSPLSLECTVEGTSNPNLYWYRQAAGRGLQLLFYSVGIGQISSEVPQNLSASRPQDRQFILSSKKLLLSDSGFYLCAWSKQWYGEKLFFGSGTQLSVL.